These T cell receptor beta chains were read from a single sample in a study of control samples from healthy donors and cancer patients. Clones were sequenced by immunoSEQ multiplex PCR, and TCRdb holds only the in-frame ones, with some missing. This table has about 150,000 clones, 91% appearing once. Sequenced sample: blood. The source of these receptors is a middle-aged woman in good health. Both conserved end residues are part of each CDR3. The D gene is left open where the match is weak. Clone size, where shown, is once, few, many, or a class for clones that have expanded.

size | J | D | V | DNA | CDR3
- | TRBJ2-7 | - | TRBV3-1/TRBV3-2 | TGTGCCAGCAGCGGGGGGCGTTCCTACGAGCAGTACTTC | CASSGGRSYEQYF
- | TRBJ1-5 | - | TRBV6-5 | TGTGCCAGCAGTTTAGGGCCACCCCATCAGCCCCAGCATTTT | CASSLGPPHQPQHF
- | TRBJ2-7 | TRBD2 | TRBV5-6 | TGTGCCAGCAGCGAAGGGACTAGCGGAAACTACGAGCAGTACTTC | CASSEGTSGNYEQYF
- | TRBJ2-2 | - | TRBV7-6 | TGTGCCAGCAGCTTAGTTTCTCGGGGGTCGAACACCGGGGAGCTGTTTTTT | CASSLVSRGSNTGELFF
- | TRBJ1-2 | - | TRBV23-1 | TGCGCCAGCAGTCAATCTATGCTCCGGGACACCTTCTGGGACCGTCTCCTCGCCTTC | CASSQSMLRDTFWDRLLAF
- | TRBJ2-7 | - | TRBV7-9 | TGTGCCAGCAGCTTAGCGGAGGCGGGACGAAACCCCTACGAGCAGTACTTC | CASSLAEAGRNPYEQYF
- | TRBJ1-1 | - | TRBV9 | TGTGCCAGCAGCGTAGGTGGAACAGCGAACACTGAAGCTTTCTTT | CASSVGGTANTEAFF
- | TRBJ1-4 | - | TRBV19 | TGTGCCAGTAGTATGAGGGTAAATGAAAAACTGTTTTTT | CASSMRVNEKLFF
- | TRBJ1-2 | TRBD1 | TRBV5-4 | TGTGCCAGCAGCTCGACCTCTAGGACAGGGACGGGCTACACCTTC | CASSSTSRTGTGYTF
- | TRBJ1-4 | TRBD1 | TRBV5-6 | TGTGCCAGCAGCCGGGGACAGGGGCGGGAAAAACTGTTTTTT | CASSRGQGREKLFF
once | TRBJ1-3 | - | TRBV9 | TGTGCCAGCAGCGCGGGAGCCTTCATCCAGGGTGTCTCTGGAAACACCATATATTTT | CASSAGAFIQGVSGNTIYF
once | TRBJ2-5 | TRBD1 | TRBV9 | TGTGCCAGCAGCCCCGGGACAGGGACGGAGACCCAGTACTTC | CASSPGTGTETQYF
- | TRBJ2-3 | - | TRBV5-6 | TGTGCCAGCAGCTTGGGAGATACGCAGTATTTT | CASSLGDTQYF
- | TRBJ2-1 | - | TRBV18 | TGTGCCAGCTCACAGCAGGGCCGCCATGAGCAGTTCTTC | CASSQQGRHEQFF
- | TRBJ2-4 | - | TRBV5-6 | TGTGCCAGCAGCTCCCGGGGAGGGGGAAACATTCAGTACTTC | CASSSRGGGNIQYF
- | TRBJ2-7 | TRBD1 | TRBV6-5 | TGTGCCGCCTGGGGGACAGTCTACGAGCAGTACTTC | CAAWGTVYEQYF
few | TRBJ1-5 | - | TRBV2 | TGTGCCAGTAGTCCCGGGACACAAAATCAGCCCCAGCATTTT | CASSPGTQNQPQHF
- | TRBJ2-3 | - | TRBV27 | TGTGCCAGCCGAACGGGACTGAGCACAGATACGCAGTATTTT | CASRTGLSTDTQYF
once | TRBJ1-5 | - | TRBV4-2 | TGTGCCAGCAGCCAAGATCTCGCGGGGGGCCCTCAGCCCCAGCATTTT | CASSQDLAGGPQPQHF
once | TRBJ2-5 | - | TRBV3-1/TRBV3-2 | TGTGCCAGCAGCCAAGATCTGTCTCAGGGCCGCGGGACCCAGTACTTC | CASSQDLSQGRGTQYF
- | TRBJ2-3 | TRBD2 | TRBV5-1 | TGCGCCAGCAGCCTGGGACTAGCGGGAGATACGCAGTATTTT | CASSLGLAGDTQYF
- | TRBJ2-1 | - | TRBV6-5 | TGTGCCAGCTCTAGGGGGGGGCTCTACAATGAGCAGTTCTTC | CASSRGGLYNEQFF
- | TRBJ2-3 | - | TRBV19 | TGTGCCAGTAGTCCGCGGGACTCGAGGACAGATACGCAGTATTTT | CASSPRDSRTDTQYF
- | TRBJ1-4 | - | TRBV28 | TGTGCCAGCAGCCAGGCGACAGGAGGACGTGAAAAACTGTTTTTT | CASSQATGGREKLFF
- | TRBJ2-5 | - | TRBV3-1/TRBV3-2 | TGTGCCAGCAGCCAAGATCTGCGGCTAGTCGAAGAGACCCAGTACTTC | CASSQDLRLVEETQYF
- | TRBJ1-1 | - | TRBV7-7 | TGTGCCAGCAGCCCAGGGTTTGGCACTGAAGCTTTCTTT | CASSPGFGTEAFF
- | TRBJ2-1 | TRBD1 | TRBV6-1 | TGTGCCAGCAGTGAAGGGGACAGGGGGCGGGATGAGCAGTTCTTC | CASSEGDRGRDEQFF
- | TRBJ2-7 | - | TRBV5-4 | TGTGCCAGCAGCTTGGATAAGACTTTTTACGAGCAGTACTTC | CASSLDKTFYEQYF
- | TRBJ2-7 | - | TRBV4-1 | TGCGCCAGCAGCCAGGTCGGAACCTACGAGCAGTACTTC | CASSQVGTYEQYF
once | TRBJ1-2 | - | TRBV5-6 | TGTGCCAGCAGCACGGACAGCGCTTATAACTATGGCTACACCTTC | CASSTDSAYNYGYTF
- | TRBJ1-3 | - | TRBV12-5 | TGTGCTAGTGGTTTGGTGGTCGGCCGCTCTGGAAACACCATATATTTT | CASGLVVGRSGNTIYF
- | TRBJ1-2 | - | TRBV4-1 | TGCGCCAGCAGCCAAGGTGCAGGTTGGGATGGCTACACCTTC | CASSQGAGWDGYTF
once | TRBJ2-7 | TRBD1 | TRBV6-5 | TGTGCCAGCAGTACAGGGGGATTATACGAGCAGTACTTC | CASSTGGLYEQYF
- | TRBJ1-2 | - | TRBV3-1/TRBV3-2 | TGTGCCAGCAGCCAAGTTACTATGGGCTACACCTTC | CASSQVTMGYTF
- | TRBJ1-6 | - | TRBV4-2 | TGTGCCAGCAGCCAAGAGGGGGATTCACCCCTCCACTTT | CASSQEGDSPLHF
few | TRBJ1-5 | - | TRBV3-1/TRBV3-2 | TGTGCCAGCAGCCAGTCGCAGTATAGCAATCAGCCCCAGCATTTT | CASSQSQYSNQPQHF
- | TRBJ2-7 | - | TRBV27 | TGTGCCAGCGGACCAGCCTCCTACGAGCAGTACTTC | CASGPASYEQYF
- | TRBJ1-2 | - | TRBV6-5 | TGTGCCAGCAGTTACAGGGCAGGCTATGGCTACACCTTC | CASSYRAGYGYTF
once | TRBJ1-5 | - | TRBV2 | TGTGCCGGCGGATGGGAGTCAGGTCAGCCCCAGCATTTT | CAGGWESGQPQHF
- | TRBJ1-2 | - | TRBV10-1 | TGCGCCAGCAGTCCCAGTTCTAACTATGGCTACACCTTC | CASSPSSNYGYTF
- | TRBJ1-1 | - | TRBV7-9 | TGTGCCAGCAGCCTTGACATCCAGAACACTGAAGCTTTCTTT | CASSLDIQNTEAFF
few | TRBJ1-6 | - | TRBV28 | TGTGCCAGCAGTTCTCGACGCCTAGGTCGTATTTCACCCCTCCACTTT | CASSSRRLGRISPLHF
- | TRBJ1-6 | - | TRBV19 | TGTGCCAGTAGCCATCGGGGGGTTGATTCACCCCTCCACTTT | CASSHRGVDSPLHF
- | TRBJ1-2 | - | TRBV7-9 | TGTGCCAGCATAGCTGGACAAGGGGCGAACTATGGCTACACCTTC | CASIAGQGANYGYTF
- | TRBJ1-1 | - | TRBV11-2 | TGTGCCAGCAGCTTAGACCCGCCGGACGGACAGAACACTGAAGCTTTCTTT | CASSLDPPDGQNTEAFF
- | TRBJ1-2 | - | TRBV10-3 | TGTGCCATCAGTGACAGGGCCTCGCGCGGTGGCTACACCTTC | CAISDRASRGGYTF
- | TRBJ1-1 | - | TRBV11-2 | TGTGCCAGCAGCTTACCGGGAACTGAAGCTTTCTTT | CASSLPGTEAFF
- | TRBJ1-4 | - | TRBV7-8 | TGTGCCAGCAGCCTCAATATTGCAACTAATGAAAAACTGTTTTTT | CASSLNIATNEKLFF
- | TRBJ2-6 | TRBD2 | TRBV5-1 | TGCGCCAGCAGCTTGCTAGCGGGGGCAGGGGCCAACGTCCTGACTTTC | CASSLLAGAGANVLTF
- | TRBJ1-3 | TRBD1 | TRBV13 | TGTGCCAGCAGCTTCTCAGGGGGAAAAAACACCATATATTTT | CASSFSGGKNTIYF
- | TRBJ1-2 | - | TRBV3-1/TRBV3-2 | TGTGCCAGCAGCCCGTCGGGGGGGGGCGGCTACACCTTC | CASSPSGGGGYTF
once | TRBJ2-1 | - | TRBV5-5 | TGTGCCAGCAGGAGCCGGGTCTACAATGAGCAGTTCTTC | CASRSRVYNEQFF
- | TRBJ1-3 | - | TRBV5-1 | TGCGCCAGCAGCCTGACTGGGAGCTCTGGAAACACCATATATTTT | CASSLTGSSGNTIYF
- | TRBJ1-2 | - | TRBV19 | TGTGCCAGTAAGTTGCAGGGAGGAGGCTACACCTTC | CASKLQGGGYTF
- | TRBJ2-3 | TRBD2 | TRBV4-2 | TGTGCCAGCAGCCAAGATCGGCTAGCGGACACAGATACGCAGTATTTT | CASSQDRLADTDTQYF